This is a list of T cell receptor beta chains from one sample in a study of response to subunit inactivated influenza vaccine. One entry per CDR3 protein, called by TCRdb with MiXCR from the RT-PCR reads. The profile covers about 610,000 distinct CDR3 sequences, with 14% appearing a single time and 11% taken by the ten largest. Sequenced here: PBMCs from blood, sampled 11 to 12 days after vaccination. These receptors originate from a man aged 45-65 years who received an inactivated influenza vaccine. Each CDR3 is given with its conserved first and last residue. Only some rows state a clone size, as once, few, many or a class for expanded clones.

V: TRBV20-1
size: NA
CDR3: CSARGGLADSTDTQYF

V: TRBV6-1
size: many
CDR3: CASRRTGSYEQYF

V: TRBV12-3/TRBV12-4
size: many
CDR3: CASRGTGTSDFF

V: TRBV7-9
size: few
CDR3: CASRGTGSRLHF

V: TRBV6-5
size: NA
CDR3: CASSYFGRRPDTQYF

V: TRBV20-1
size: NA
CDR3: CRGAMGTEAFF

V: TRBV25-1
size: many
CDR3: CASNRGRNTEAFF

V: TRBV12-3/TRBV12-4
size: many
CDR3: CASSLNRGTGELFF

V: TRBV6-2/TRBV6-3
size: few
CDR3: CASSYPQQYNEQFF

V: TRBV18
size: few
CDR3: CASSPAAGQRGEQYF

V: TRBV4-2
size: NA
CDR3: CASSQDGGNYEQYF

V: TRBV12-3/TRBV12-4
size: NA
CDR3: CASSAGGMWEKLFF

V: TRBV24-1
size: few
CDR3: CATSDLRGQGNEQFF

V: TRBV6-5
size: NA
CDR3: CASSYWGFDEQFF

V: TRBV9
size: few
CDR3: CASSAGTGDRGYEQYF

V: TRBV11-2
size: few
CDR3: CASTRMSNTEAFF

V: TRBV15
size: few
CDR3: CATSSRRDPDSNQPQHF

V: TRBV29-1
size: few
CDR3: CSVKGGPIDTQYF

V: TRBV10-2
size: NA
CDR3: CASSVGGYTSYNEQFF

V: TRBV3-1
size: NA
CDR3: CASSWRQGKYSTDTQYF

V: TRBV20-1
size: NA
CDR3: CSARAGGPKDTQYF

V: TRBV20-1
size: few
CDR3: CSAEGGSTRTDTQYF

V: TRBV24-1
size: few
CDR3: CATAGTKTYEQYF

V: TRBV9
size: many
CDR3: CASSVNRADTQYF

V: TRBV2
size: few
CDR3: CASSEDSVATNEKLFF

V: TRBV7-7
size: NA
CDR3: CASSLAAKETQYF

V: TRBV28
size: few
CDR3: CASTFGGGLYEQYF

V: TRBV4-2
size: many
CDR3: CASSLSGSSFNEQFF

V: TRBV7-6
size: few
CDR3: CASSTGTRGLGRSQYF

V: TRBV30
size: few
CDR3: CAWGRGQSKETQYF

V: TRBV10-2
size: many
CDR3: CASSERQRTGGGYTF

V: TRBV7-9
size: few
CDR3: CASSWGRGNEQFF

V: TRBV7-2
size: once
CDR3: CASSLVSQGSNSPLHF

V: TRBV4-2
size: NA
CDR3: CASSQDLRVSETQYF

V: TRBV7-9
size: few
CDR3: CASSDTSGKSSYNEQFF

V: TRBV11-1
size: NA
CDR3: CASSLTAMNTEAFF

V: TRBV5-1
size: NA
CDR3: CASSDIVTNTGELLF

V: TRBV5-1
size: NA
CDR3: CASSYSAGGISYEQYF

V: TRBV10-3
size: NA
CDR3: CAIGRQGDQPQHF

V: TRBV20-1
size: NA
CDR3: CSARRLLESFGEQFF

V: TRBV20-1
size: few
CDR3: CSASSSVAKNIQYF